The rows below give T cell receptor beta chains drawn from one sample of a study of T cell responses to AZD1222 COVID-19 vaccine. Sequencing used immunoSEQ multiplex PCR; TCRdb keeps in-frame clones, though not all of them. Among tens of thousands of clones, about 93% were seen once, and the ten largest hold around 5.2%. The specimen comprised peripheral blood, sampled on day 0 of MenACWY control vaccination. These receptors originate from an adult in good health. Each CDR3 is given with its conserved first and last residue. The D gene is left open where the match is weak. Clone size, where shown, is once, few, many, or a class for clones that have expanded.

>TRBJ2-3|TRBD1|.|TRBV6-6
TGTGCCAGCAGCCCAGGACAGGGGGCTGCAGATACGCAGTATTTT
CASSPGQGAADTQYF
>TRBJ1-5|.|.|TRBV28
TGTGCCAGCATCCTAGGGAGGGAGAATCAGCCCCAGCATTTT
CASILGRENQPQHF
>TRBJ2-5|.|.|TRBV5-8
TGTGCCAGCAGCCTCGGCAGGGGCCGCCCTCAAGAGACCCAGTACTTC
CASSLGRGRPQETQYF
>TRBJ2-7|.|.|TRBV12-3/TRBV12-4
TGTGCCAGCAGTTTTTCCGGAGGGTACGAGCAGTACTTC
CASSFSGGYEQYF
>TRBJ2-1|.|once|TRBV5-1
TGCGCCAGCAGCTTGGGGTCAGGGAAGAAAGATGAGCAGTTCTTC
CASSLGSGKKDEQFF
>TRBJ1-3|TRBD1|.|TRBV3-1/TRBV3-2
TGTGCCAGCAGCCTCCGACAGGGGAGCTCTGGAAACACCATATATTTT
CASSLRQGSSGNTIYF
>TRBJ1-1|.|.|TRBV12-3/TRBV12-4
TGTGCCAGCAGTTTAGGGGTGAACACTGAAGCTTTCTTT
CASSLGVNTEAFF
>TRBJ1-5|.|few|TRBV15
TGTGCCACCAGCAGAGATTACAGGGCTGGGCAGCCCCAGCATTTT
CATSRDYRAGQPQHF
>TRBJ2-5|TRBD1|.|TRBV5-1
TGCGCCAGCAGCCTATCAGGGGGCCCCCAAGAGACCCAGTACTTC
CASSLSGGPQETQYF
>TRBJ2-7|TRBD1|.|TRBV11-3
TGTGCCAGCAGCCCGGGACAGGGAATCGGCGAGCAGTACTTC
CASSPGQGIGEQYF
>TRBJ1-3|.|once|TRBV7-9
TGTGCCAGCAGCTTAGCGGGGGAACTTGGAAACACCATATATTTT
CASSLAGELGNTIYF
>TRBJ1-1|.|.|TRBV6-5
TGTGCCAGCAGTTACACCCACCTCTTCCCATCCACTGAAGCTTTCTTT
CASSYTHLFPSTEAFF
>TRBJ2-2|TRBD1|.|TRBV29-1
TGCAGCGCGGGACAGTACGGCGGGGAGCTGTTTTTT
CSAGQYGGELFF
>TRBJ1-4|.|once|TRBV18
TGTGCCAGCTCACCACAAGGAGCAACTAATGAAAAACTGTTTTTT
CASSPQGATNEKLFF
>TRBJ1-5|.|.|TRBV18
TGTGCCAGCTCACCTACAGCACCAGATAGCAATCAGCCCCAGCATTTT
CASSPTAPDSNQPQHF
>TRBJ1-1|.|.|TRBV11-3
TGTGCCAGCAGCTTAGATTTGGGGTCCCCGAACACTGAAGCTTTCTTT
CASSLDLGSPNTEAFF
>TRBJ2-7|TRBD1|once|TRBV28
TGTGCCAGCAGCCTGACAGGGCCCGGATACGAGCAGTACTTC
CASSLTGPGYEQYF
>TRBJ1-1|.|.|TRBV2
TGTGCCAGCAGTGAAACTGTGAACACTGAAGCTTTCTTT
CASSETVNTEAFF
>TRBJ2-7|.|.|TRBV19
TGTGCCAGTAGTATCGAGATCCCCTACGAGCAGTACTTC
CASSIEIPYEQYF
>TRBJ2-3|TRBD2|.|TRBV6-6
TGTGCCAGCGGAACTCTAGCGGGAGGGCCCGATACGCAGTATTTT
CASGTLAGGPDTQYF
>TRBJ1-2|.|.|TRBV5-4
TGTGCCAGCAGCTTCCAGGGAAGAGATGGCTACACCTTC
CASSFQGRDGYTF
>TRBJ2-5|TRBD1|.|TRBV5-4
TGTGCCAGCAGCCTGGGGGACAGGGGGCAAGAGACCCAGTACTTC
CASSLGDRGQETQYF
>TRBJ2-7|TRBD2|.|TRBV5-4
TGTGCCAGCAGCCCCGGGACTAATCCTTACGAGCAGTACTTC
CASSPGTNPYEQYF
>TRBJ2-3|.|.|TRBV12-1
TGTGCCAGCAGCGAATATACAGATACGCAGTATTTT
CASSEYTDTQYF
>TRBJ1-2|TRBD1|few|TRBV24-1
TGTGCCACCGCAGGGGGCTATGGCTACACCTTC
CATAGGYGYTF
>TRBJ2-3|.|once|TRBV11-2
TGTGCCAGCAGCTTGGACAGTCTTGGCACAGATACGCAGTATTTT
CASSLDSLGTDTQYF
>TRBJ2-3|.|.|TRBV29-1
TGCAGCGTTGGGAATGACGGAGCTACGCAGTATTTT
CSVGNDGATQYF
>TRBJ1-1|TRBD1|.|TRBV2
TGTGCCAGCACGTCCCAGGACAGGGAAGAAGCTTTCTTT
CASTSQDREEAFF
>TRBJ1-4|TRBD1|.|TRBV28
TGTGCCAGCAGACAACAGGGGGCCACTAATGAAAAACTGTTTTTT
CASRQQGATNEKLFF
>TRBJ2-7|.|few|TRBV2
TGTGCCAGCAGTGAAGCGGGGGGAGTGAGCGAGCAGTACTTC
CASSEAGGVSEQYF
>TRBJ2-7|.|.|TRBV5-1
TGCGCCAGCAGCCTTCCGGACCCGGGGGACGAGCAGTACTTC
CASSLPDPGDEQYF
>TRBJ2-3|.|.|TRBV27
TGTGCCAGCAGTCAGGGACGGGCCCGCACAGATACGCAGTATTTT
CASSQGRARTDTQYF
>TRBJ2-2|.|.|TRBV7-9
TGTGCCAGCAGCTTTATTCAGGGCGACTCCGGGGAGCTGTTTTTT
CASSFIQGDSGELFF
>TRBJ2-7|TRBD2|.|TRBV28
TGTGCCAGCCCCGCGCCAGGACTAGCAAACTACGAGCAGTACTTC
CASPAPGLANYEQYF
>TRBJ1-5|.|.|TRBV6-1
TGTGCCAGCACCCAGGCGGGGACGGGTCAGCCCCAGCATTTT
CASTQAGTGQPQHF
>TRBJ2-7|.|few|TRBV4-3
TGCGCCAGCAGCCAAGAGCGAAGTGGGTTCGCGTACGAGCAGTACTTC
CASSQERSGFAYEQYF
>TRBJ2-7|TRBD2|.|TRBV4-3
TGCGCCAGCAGCCAAGAGCTAGCGGGGGGTCCCTACGAGCAGTACTTC
CASSQELAGGPYEQYF
>TRBJ1-1|TRBD1|.|TRBV7-9
TGTGCCAGCAGAGGACAGGGGCAGAACACTGAAGCTTTCTTT
CASRGQGQNTEAFF
>TRBJ2-6|.|.|TRBV3-1/TRBV3-2
TGTGCCAGCAGCAAGGTTACCGGGACACCAAAGTCTGGGGCCAACGTCCTGACTTTC
CASSKVTGTPKSGANVLTF
>TRBJ1-2|.|.|TRBV14
TGTGCCAGCAGCCAAGAAGGATCAGGGAGATATGGCTACACCTTC
CASSQEGSGRYGYTF
>TRBJ1-6|.|.|TRBV11-2
TGTGCCAGCGGAGGGGTCCCGGGCCATTCACCCCTCCACTTT
CASGGVPGHSPLHF
>TRBJ1-5|.|.|TRBV7-8
TGTGCCAGCAGCTTACAACAGGGCGTCCAGCCCCAGCATTTT
CASSLQQGVQPQHF